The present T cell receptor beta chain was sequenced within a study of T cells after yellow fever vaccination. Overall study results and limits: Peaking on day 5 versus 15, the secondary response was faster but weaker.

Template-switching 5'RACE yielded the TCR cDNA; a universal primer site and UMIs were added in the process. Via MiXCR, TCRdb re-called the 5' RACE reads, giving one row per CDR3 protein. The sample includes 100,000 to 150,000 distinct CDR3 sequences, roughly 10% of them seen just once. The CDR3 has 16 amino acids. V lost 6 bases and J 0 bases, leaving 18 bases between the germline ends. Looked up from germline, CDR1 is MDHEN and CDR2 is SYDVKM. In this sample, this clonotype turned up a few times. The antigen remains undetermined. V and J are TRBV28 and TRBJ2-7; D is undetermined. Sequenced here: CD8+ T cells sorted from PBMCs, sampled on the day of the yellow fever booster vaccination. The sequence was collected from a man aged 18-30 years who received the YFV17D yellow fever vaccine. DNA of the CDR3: TGTGCCAGCAGGATAAGGGTCCGGCCTCACTCCTACGAGCAGTACGTC. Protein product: CASRIRVRPHSYEQYV.